The 16 T cell receptor beta chains reported below all come from one sample, sequenced in a study of T-cell memory formation after mild COVID-19. In TCRdb, the 5' RACE reads were re-called with MiXCR into one record per CDR3 protein. Of 100,000 to 130,000 distinct CDR3 sequences listed, 14% are singletons. Material for sequencing was PBMCs or a T cell subset sorted from them (not recorded which). The source is a man aged 18 to 30 who had mild COVID-19 (a few samples of this study predate the infection). Cell type and time point are not known.

This clonotype was observed many times. The chain uses TRBV7-9 and TRBJ2-7, with D maybe TRBD1 (6 bases). The CDR3 has 15 amino acids. Germline CDR1 is SEHNR and CDR2 is FQNEAQ (reference sequence). Trimming took off 2 bases at V and 0 bases at J, with 11 bases between the two ends. The CDR3 bases are TGTGCCAGCAGCTTATCCCAGGACAGCTCCTACGAGCAGTACTTC. Its translation: CASSLSQDSSYEQYF.

The chain employs TRBV7-9 and TRBJ1-2; D remains unclear. Germline CDR1 and CDR2: SEHNR and FQNEAQ (reference sequence). V lost 2 bases and J lost 8, with 12 bases in between. There are 13 residues in the CDR3. The CDR3 DNA sequence: TGTGCCAGCAGCTTATCGTACGGGTACGGCTACACCTTC. Its translation is CASSLSYGYGYTF. Using reference TRBV7-9 and TRBJ1-2 for the parts outside the CDR3, the full variable domain is DTGVSQNPRHKITKRGQNVTFRCDPISEHNRLYWYRQTLGQGPEFLTYFQNEAQLEKSRLLSDRFSAERPKGSFSTLEIQRTEQGDSAMYLCASSLSYGYGYTFGSGTRLTVV.

This clonotype has more than one count but fewer than ten. This chain links TRBV4-1 with TRBJ2-5; the match to TRBD2 covers 7 bases. V lost 4 bases, J lost 2 bases, and 10 bases stayed unmatched. The V gene's germline CDR1 is MGHRA and CDR2 YSYEKL. The CDR3 length is 16 residues. The chain's CDR3 is CASSPKGRAGQETQYF. CDR3 nucleotide sequence: TGCGCCAGCAGCCCTAAAGGTCGAGCGGGGCAAGAGACCCAGTACTTC.

This clonotype was counted many times. The chain combines TRBV7-2 with TRBJ2-2; 7 bases are a match to TRBD1. CDR3 length: 16 amino acids. The germline gives CDR1 SGHTA, CDR2 FQGNSA. V lost 2 bases to trimming and J lost 5 bases; unmatched junction nucleotides: 8. The CDR3 DNA sequence: TGTGCCAGCAGCTTATCGTTCCCAGGGGGAACCGGGGAGCTGTTTTTT. This gives the protein CASSLSFPGGTGELFF.

The chain recombines TRBV4-2 with TRBJ1-6, with TRBD1 identical over 9 bases. Germline loops: CDR1 LGHNA, CDR2 YNFKEQ. V trimming: 1 base; J trimming: 6 bases; junction bases outside the gene matches: 10. The CDR3 runs to 18 residues. CDR3 in DNA: TGTGCCAGCAGCCAAGCTTTCTCCGGGACAGGGCTTAATTCACCCCTCCACTTT. Protein: CASSQAFSGTGLNSPLHF.

In its sample, this clonotype was seen many times. The rearrangement joins TRBV25-1 to TRBJ2-1; D perhaps matches TRBD2 (5 bases). CDR1 and CDR2 (germline): MGHDK, SYGVNS. This CDR3 region has 15 residues. Trimming stripped 4 bases from V and 4 bases from J, with 14 bases between. In DNA form, the CDR3 reads TGTGCCAGCAGTGTTTCGGTTGGAGGTTACAATGAGCAGTTCTTC. Encoded protein: CASSVSVGGYNEQFF.

This clonotype was counted a few times. The CDR3 sequence: CASSPERPNQPQHF. Here the CDR3 DNA reads TGCGCCAGCAGTCCAGAGAGGCCCAATCAGCCCCAGCATTTT. The J gene is TRBJ1-5, the V gene TRBV4-3, with D unresolved. This CDR3 has 14 amino acids. Germline CDR1 LGHNA, CDR2 YSLEER. V lost 6 bases and J 3 bases, leaving 12 bases between the germline ends.

Many counts were recorded for this clonotype. The genes are TRBV5-1 and TRBJ2-1, with D maybe TRBD1 (5 bases). This CDR3 spans 14 amino acids. Germline loops: CDR1 SGHRS, CDR2 YFSETQ. Trimming shortened V by 2 bases and J by 4 bases, and 10 bases separated the two germline ends. CDR3 loop: CASSFPGIYNEQFF. The CDR3 DNA sequence: TGCGCCAGCAGCTTTCCAGGGATATACAATGAGCAGTTCTTC.

This clonotype was seen a few times. V is TRBV4-3 and J is TRBJ1-6, with D perhaps matching TRBD1 (5 bases). With 0 bases removed from V and 3 bases from J, the gap between germline ends came to 12 bases. The CDR3 is made up of 17 amino acids. Germline V lookup: CDR1 LGHNA, CDR2 YSLEER. CDR3 sequence (DNA): TGCGCCAGCAGCCAAGATCCGGAGACAGTCTATAATTCACCCCTCCACTTT. This sequence encodes CASSQDPETVYNSPLHF.

This clonotype is a singleton in its sample. This chain connects TRBV7-9 to TRBJ2-7; D is uncertain. The CDR3 runs to 16 residues. V was trimmed by 4 bases and J by 0 bases, leaving 16 bases between them. The germline V gene encodes CDR1 SEHNR and CDR2 FQNEAQ (reference sequence). This chain's CDR3 is CASSSLRTLHSYEQYF. CDR3 DNA sequence: TGTGCCAGCAGCTCACTCCGGACGTTGCACTCCTACGAGCAGTACTTC.

This clonotype came up many times. The chain couples TRBV10-3 to TRBJ2-7; no reliable D call. Germline V CDR1 and CDR2: ENHRY, SYGVKD. The V and J ends lost 2 bases and 0 bases respectively, with 2 bases between them. The CDR3 spans 12 residues. CDR3 loop: CAISESSYEQYF. The CDR3 DNA reads as TGTGCCATCAGTGAGAGCTCCTACGAGCAGTACTTC.

This clonotype was observed at least ten times. The chain links TRBV28 to TRBJ2-3; 10 bases fit TRBD2. V shed 4 bases and J 3 bases; nucleotides not matched to a gene: 7. The germline V gene encodes CDR1 MDHEN and CDR2 SYDVKM. The CDR3 loop spans 16 amino acids. Here the CDR3 reads CASSSSGGAGTDTQYF. In nucleotides, the CDR3 is TGTGCCAGCAGTTCAAGCGGGGGGGCCGGAACAGATACGCAGTATTTT.

The V call is TRBV11-2, the J call TRBJ1-3; 9 nucleotides match TRBD1. The CDR3 runs to 16 residues. Germline assignment: CDR1 SGHAT and CDR2 FQNNGV. Trimming took 4 bases from V and 4 from J; bases not matched to a gene: 8. This chain's CDR3 is CASSWTTGGHGNTIYF. Here the CDR3 DNA reads TGTGCCAGCAGCTGGACTACAGGGGGCCACGGAAACACCATATATTTT.

V gene TRBV3-2 combines with J gene TRBJ2-7; the table names TRBD1, a call not compared with the DNA. TRBV3-2 is a known pseudogene. CDR3 size: 16 residues. The CDR3 protein is CASSQDSVGTAYEQYV. The DNA of the CDR3 is TGTGCCAGCAGCCAAGACTCTGTTGGGACAGCTTACGAGCAGTACGTC.

This clonotype has just a few counts. V is TRBV7-6 and J is TRBJ1-5, with a weak D call TRBD1 (6 bases). Germline V lookup: CDR1 SGHVS, CDR2 FNYEAQ. The V gene lost 4 bases and the J gene lost 6 bases, with 10 bases spanning the gap. The CDR3 has 13 residues. This chain's CDR3 is CASSYGGRQPQHF. The DNA of the CDR3 is TGTGCCAGCAGCTATGGGGGGCGTCAGCCCCAGCATTTT.

The sample holds a few counts of this clonotype. This chain links TRBV4-1 with TRBJ2-1; 8 nucleotides align to TRBD1. After removal of 3 bases from V and 0 bases from J, the junction contained 7 bases not matched to a gene. Germline V gives CDR1 MGHRA, CDR2 YSYEKL. This CDR3 has 17 residues. CDR3 protein: CASSQARGLGSYNEQFF. CDR3 in DNA: TGCGCCAGCAGCCAGGCCAGGGGGCTAGGCTCCTACAATGAGCAGTTCTTC.